These 12 T cell receptor beta chains came from one sample sequenced in a study of cytomegalovirus exposure and HLA in healthy donors. With 60 Vbeta and 13 Jbeta primers, the PCR was carried out. Clones were read by immunoSEQ multiplex PCR, and TCRdb kept only the in-frame ones, dropping some. The table has 100,000 to 150,000 clones, roughly 80% seen once. The sequenced material came from PBMCs. These receptors were collected from a man between 18 and 35 years old in good health and CMV-seropositive.

The CDR3 loop reads CASSTQSGTVNSPLHF. In DNA, the CDR3 is TGTGCCAGCAGCACACAATCCGGGACAGTCAATTCACCCCTCCACTTT. The chain carries TRBV7-2 and TRBJ1-6, with 7 bases identical to TRBD1. This CDR3 spans 16 amino acids. The trim removed 5 bases at V and 7 bases at J, leaving 11 bases unmatched. Germline V CDR1 and CDR2: SGHTA, FQGNSA.

This clone was seen more than once but under ten times. The chain has TRBV11-3 and TRBJ2-5, with 12 bases aligning to TRBD2. Per germline, CDR1 SGHNT and CDR2 YENEEA. V lost 5 bases, J lost 5 bases, and 0 bases stayed unmatched. CDR3 length equals 13 residues. CDR3 in amino acids: CASSLAGGETQYF. CDR3 coding DNA: TGTGCCAGCAGCCTAGCGGGAGGGGAGACCCAGTACTTC.

The CDR3, as DNA: TGCGCCAGCAGCGTACAGTGGCCCGGGGAGCTGTTTTTT. Encoded protein: CASSVQWPGELFF. The rearrangement joins TRBV5-1 to TRBJ2-2, with no clear D. The V gene lost 4 bases and the J gene lost 6 bases, with 10 bases spanning the gap. The germline gives CDR1 SGHRS, CDR2 YFSETQ. The CDR3 is made up of 13 amino acids.

The chain couples TRBV4-2 to TRBJ2-5; no clear D. The CDR3 loop spans 12 amino acids. The V gene's germline CDR1 is LGHNA and CDR2 YNFKEQ. The V end was cut by 1 base, the J end by 5 bases, with 5 bases between. The CDR3 here is CASSQGGETQYF. For the CDR3, the DNA is TGTGCCAGCAGCCAAGGAGGTGAGACCCAGTACTTC.

V is TRBV27 and J is TRBJ2-5, with 9 bases identical to TRBD2. Germline values: CDR1 MNHEY, CDR2 SMNVEV (reference sequence). Trimming cost V 5 bases and J 2 bases; bases outside gene matches: 3. The length of the CDR3 is 14 residues. DNA for the CDR3: TGTGCCAGCAGTATGACTAGCGGACAAGAGACCCAGTACTTC. Encoded protein: CASSMTSGQETQYF.

The chain recombines TRBV4-1 with TRBJ1-1; no firm D call. V was pared by 1 base and J by 1 base, with 4 bases between. There are 13 residues in the CDR3. Germline CDR1 reads MGHRA; CDR2 reads YSYEKL. CDR3 bases: TGCGCCAGCAGCCAAGGAGCGAACACTGAAGCTTTCTTT. Encoded protein: CASSQGANTEAFF.

V usage is TRBV27 and J usage is TRBJ2-5, with unresolved D. The ends were cut back, 5 bases at V and 3 bases at J, with 13 bases in the middle. The CDR3 has 14 amino acids. Germline CDR1 MNHEY, CDR2 SMNVEV (reference sequence). The CDR3 loop reads CASSPRWSKETQYF. The CDR3 bases are TGTGCCAGCAGTCCCCGGTGGTCAAAAGAGACCCAGTACTTC.

The chain recombines TRBV7-8 with TRBJ1-6; tentative D call: TRBD1 (6 bases). The CDR3 contains 17 residues. Germline V gene data show CDR1 as SGHVS and CDR2 as FQNEAQ. V shed 5 bases and J shed 7 bases, with 21 bases lying between them. The DNA for the CDR3 is TGTGCCAGCAGCCTAACATCCGACCGGGACAAGAATTCACCCCTCCACTTT. Protein product: CASSLTSDRDKNSPLHF. The whole variable domain, remainder taken from reference TRBV7-8 and TRBJ1-6, is GAGVSQSPRYKVAKRGQDVALRCDPISGHVSLFWYQQALGQGPEFLTYFQNEAQLDKSGLPSDRFFAERPEGSVSTLKIQRTQQEDSAVYLCASSLTSDRDKNSPLHFGNGTRLTVT.

V gene TRBV6-5 combines with J gene TRBJ1-5; the match to TRBD1 covers 10 bases. This CDR3 has 13 residues. The germline gives CDR1 MNHEY, CDR2 SVGAGI. After removal of 10 bases from V and 7 bases from J, the junction contained 7 bases not matched to a gene. The CDR3: CANRRTGGQPQHF. DNA of the CDR3: TGTGCCAACAGGAGGACAGGGGGACAGCCCCAGCATTTT.

The V gene is TRBV5-1, the J gene TRBJ2-3, with a tentative D call TRBD2 (5 bases). The germline V and J ends were trimmed by 4 bases and 4 bases, with 10 bases remaining between them. Germline assignment: CDR1 SGHRS and CDR2 YFSETQ. The CDR3 extends over 13 amino acids. The CDR3 DNA reads as TGCGCCAGCAGCCTCGGGGTCCCAGATACGCAGTATTTT. Encoded protein: CASSLGVPDTQYF. Full variable domain (rest looked up from reference TRBV5-1 and TRBJ2-3): KAGVTQTPRYLIKTRGQQVTLSCSPISGHRSVSWYQQTPGQGLQFLFEYFSETQRNKGNFPGRFSGRQFSNSRSEMNVSTLELGDSALYLCASSLGVPDTQYFGPGTRLTVL.

V gene TRBV30 combines with J gene TRBJ2-6; D gene uncertain. The V and J ends lost 2 bases and 3 bases respectively, with 2 bases between them. Germline V CDR1 and CDR2: GTSNPN, SVGIG (reference sequence). The CDR3 sequence is 12 residues long. CDR3 sequence reads: CAWSLGANVLTF. The CDR3, as DNA: TGTGCCTGGAGTCTTGGGGCCAACGTCCTGACTTTC.

V gene TRBV10-3 combines with J gene TRBJ1-1; TRBD1 agrees at 10 bases. J lost 0 bases, V lost 5 bases, and 6 bases had no gene match. The CDR3 has 16 residues. Germline values: CDR1 ENHRY, CDR2 SYGVKD. CDR3 protein: CAISTGTGDLNTEAFF. The CDR3 nucleotides are TGTGCCATCAGTACCGGGACAGGGGACTTGAACACTGAAGCTTTCTTT.